The next 5 T cell receptor beta chains were all read from a single sample in a study of blood T cell repertoires in COVID-19. TCRdb keeps only in-frame clones here, not all; method: immunoSEQ multiplex PCR. Seen here are approximately 410,000 clones, roughly 85% observed once, and the top ten hold 1.4%. The specimen sequenced was peripheral blood. Source of these receptors: a woman aged 25 to 39 with active or convalescent COVID-19.

This clone appeared a few times. The rearrangement joins TRBV7-9 to TRBJ1-1; 7 bases fit TRBD1. V shed 1 base, J shed 7 bases, and the junction held 15 bases outside the gene matches. This CDR3 has 17 residues. Germline-derived CDR1 and CDR2 are SEHNR and FQNEAQ (reference sequence). CDR3 bases: TGTGCCAGCAGCTTAGGTGGCCCTTACAGGGGTTCTATTGAAGCTTTCTTT. Translating gives CASSLGGPYRGSIEAFF.

The V call is TRBV10-1, the J call TRBJ2-1; possible D gene TRBD1, 5 bases. Between the trimmed V and J ends, which lost 4 bases and 6 bases, there was a span of 10 bases. Per germline, CDR1 WNHNN and CDR2 SYGVQD (reference sequence). The CDR3 runs to 13 residues. CDR3 protein: CASSGLQGNEQFF. The CDR3, as DNA: TGCGCCAGCAGTGGCCTGCAGGGCAATGAGCAGTTCTTC.

The chain carries TRBV6-7 and TRBJ1-1, with D perhaps matching TRBD1 (6 bases). TRBV6-7 is flagged as an ORF with uncertain function. V lost 8 bases to trimming and J lost 10 bases, with 17 bases between them. The CDR3 totals 12 residues. The CDR3, as DNA: TGTGCCAGCCCGAGGGGGGGGAGTGGAGCTTTCTTT. It codes for CASPRGGSGAFF.

This clone was detected only once. V is TRBV2 and J is TRBJ1-6, with 9 positions matching TRBD1. With 10 bases clipped from V and 0 bases from J, the junction kept 7 bases outside the gene matches. This CDR3 region has 16 residues. Looked up from germline, CDR1 is SNHLY and CDR2 is FYNNEI. This CDR3 is CAIRPGQGSYNSPLHF. CDR3 bases: TGTGCCATCAGACCGGGACAGGGCTCCTATAATTCACCCCTCCACTTT.

V gene TRBV19 combines with J gene TRBJ1-2; 10 nucleotides agree with TRBD1. The CDR3 has 13 amino acids. The V gene end was trimmed by 7 bases and the J gene end by 6 bases; junction bases not matched to a gene: 5. Germline lookup yields CDR1 LNHDA and CDR2 SQIVND (reference sequence). CDR3 loop: CASTPGTGDGYTF. CDR3 coding DNA: TGTGCCAGTACCCCTGGGACAGGGGATGGCTACACCTTC.